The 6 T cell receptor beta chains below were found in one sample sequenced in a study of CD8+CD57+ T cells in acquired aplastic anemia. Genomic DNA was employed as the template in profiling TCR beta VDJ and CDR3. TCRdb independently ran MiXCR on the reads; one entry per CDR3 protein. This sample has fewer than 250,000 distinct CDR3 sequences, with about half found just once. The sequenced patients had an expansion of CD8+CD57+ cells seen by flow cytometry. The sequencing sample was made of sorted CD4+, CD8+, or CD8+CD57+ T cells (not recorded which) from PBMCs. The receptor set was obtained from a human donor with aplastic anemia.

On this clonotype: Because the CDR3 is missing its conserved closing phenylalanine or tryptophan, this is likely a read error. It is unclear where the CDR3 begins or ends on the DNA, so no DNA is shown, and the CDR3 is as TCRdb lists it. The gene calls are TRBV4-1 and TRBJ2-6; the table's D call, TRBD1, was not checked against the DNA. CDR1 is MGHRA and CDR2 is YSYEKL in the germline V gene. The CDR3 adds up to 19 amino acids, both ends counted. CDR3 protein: CASSQLQGQGALGANVLVL.

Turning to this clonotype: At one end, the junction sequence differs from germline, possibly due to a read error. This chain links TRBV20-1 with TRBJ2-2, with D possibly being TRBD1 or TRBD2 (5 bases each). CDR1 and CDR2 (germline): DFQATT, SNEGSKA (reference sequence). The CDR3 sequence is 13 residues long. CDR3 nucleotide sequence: TGCAGTGCTAGGGGGCAGTACACCGGGGAGCTGTCTTGG. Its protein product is CSARGQYTGELSW.

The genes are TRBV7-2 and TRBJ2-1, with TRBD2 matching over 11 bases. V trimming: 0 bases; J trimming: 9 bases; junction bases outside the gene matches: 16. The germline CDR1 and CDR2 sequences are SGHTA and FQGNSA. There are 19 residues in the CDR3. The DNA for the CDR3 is TGTGCCAGCAGCTTAGCGGGGCGACGGCTAGCGGGGGGCCGGGGTGAGCAGTTCTTC. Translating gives CASSLAGRRLAGGRGEQFF.

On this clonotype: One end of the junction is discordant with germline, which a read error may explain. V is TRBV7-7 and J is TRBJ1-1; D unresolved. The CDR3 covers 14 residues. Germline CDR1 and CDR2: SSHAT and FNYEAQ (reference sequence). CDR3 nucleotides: TGTGCTAGCAGCCCTAATAGCCTGAGCACTGAAGCTTTCTTT. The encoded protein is CASSPNSLSTEAFF.

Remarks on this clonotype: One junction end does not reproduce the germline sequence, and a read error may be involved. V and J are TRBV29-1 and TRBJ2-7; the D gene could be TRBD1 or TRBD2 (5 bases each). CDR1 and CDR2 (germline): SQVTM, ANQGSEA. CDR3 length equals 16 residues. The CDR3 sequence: CSVVGDSQIEGYAQYF. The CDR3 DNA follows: TGCAGCGTTGTAGGTGACAGCCAAATTGAGGGCTACGCGCAGTACTTC.

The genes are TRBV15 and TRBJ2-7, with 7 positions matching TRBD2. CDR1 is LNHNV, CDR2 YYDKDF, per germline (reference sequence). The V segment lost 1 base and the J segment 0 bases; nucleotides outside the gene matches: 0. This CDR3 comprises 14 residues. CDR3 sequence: CATSRAGGSYEQYF. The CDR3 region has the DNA TGTGCCACCAGCAGAGCGGGGGGCTCCTACGAGCAGTACTTC.